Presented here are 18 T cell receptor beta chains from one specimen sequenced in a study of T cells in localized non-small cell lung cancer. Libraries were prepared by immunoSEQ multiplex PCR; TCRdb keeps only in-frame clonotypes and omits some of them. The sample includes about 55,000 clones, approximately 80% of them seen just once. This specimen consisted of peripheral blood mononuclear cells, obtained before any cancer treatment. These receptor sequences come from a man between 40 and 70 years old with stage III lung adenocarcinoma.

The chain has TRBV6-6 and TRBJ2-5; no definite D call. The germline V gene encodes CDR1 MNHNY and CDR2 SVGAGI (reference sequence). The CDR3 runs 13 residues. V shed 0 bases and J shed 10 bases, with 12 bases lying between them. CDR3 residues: CASSYSIVTDQYF. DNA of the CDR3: TGTGCCAGCAGTTACTCGATTGTAACGGACCAGTACTTC.

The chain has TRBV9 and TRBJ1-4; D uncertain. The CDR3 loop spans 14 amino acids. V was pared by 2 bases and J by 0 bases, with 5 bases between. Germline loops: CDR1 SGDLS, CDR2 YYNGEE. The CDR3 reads CASSVQATNEKLFF. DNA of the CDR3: TGTGCCAGCAGCGTTCAAGCAACTAATGAAAAACTGTTTTTT.

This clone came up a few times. CDR3 nucleotides: TGTGCCAGCAGCTTAGAGGTAACGGGTTATAGCAATCAGCCCCAGCATTTT. It yields the protein CASSLEVTGYSNQPQHF. V and J are TRBV7-8 and TRBJ1-5, with D uncertain. Germline CDR1 reads SGHVS; CDR2 reads FQNEAQ. The V end was cut by 1 base, the J end by 0 bases, with 13 bases between. CDR3 length: 17 residues.

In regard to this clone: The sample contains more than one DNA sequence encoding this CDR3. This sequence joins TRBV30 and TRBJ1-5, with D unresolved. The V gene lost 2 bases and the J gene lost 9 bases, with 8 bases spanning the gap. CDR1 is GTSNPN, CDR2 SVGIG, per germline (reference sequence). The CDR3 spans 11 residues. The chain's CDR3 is CAWSREGPQHF. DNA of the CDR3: TGTGCCTGGAGTCGCGAGGGGCCCCAGCATTTT. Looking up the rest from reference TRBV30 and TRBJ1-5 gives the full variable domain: SQTIHQWPATLVQPVGSPLSLECTVEGTSNPNLYWYRQAAGRGLQLLFYSVGIGQISSEVPQNLSASRPQDRQFILSSKKLLLSDSGFYLCAWSREGPQHFGDGTRLSIL.

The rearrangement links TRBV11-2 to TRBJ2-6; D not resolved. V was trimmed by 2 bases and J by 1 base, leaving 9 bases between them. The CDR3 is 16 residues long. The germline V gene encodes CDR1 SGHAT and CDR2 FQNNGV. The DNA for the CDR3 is TGTGCCAGCAGCTTACAGGTTATATCTGGGGCCAACGTCCTGACTTTC. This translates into CASSLQVISGANVLTF.

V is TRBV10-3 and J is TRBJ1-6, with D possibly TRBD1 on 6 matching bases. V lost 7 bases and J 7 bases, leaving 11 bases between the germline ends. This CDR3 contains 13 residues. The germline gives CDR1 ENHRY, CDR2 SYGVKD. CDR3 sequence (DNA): TGTGCCATCACTGCGGGGGGCAATTCACCCCTCCACTTT. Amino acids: CAITAGGNSPLHF.

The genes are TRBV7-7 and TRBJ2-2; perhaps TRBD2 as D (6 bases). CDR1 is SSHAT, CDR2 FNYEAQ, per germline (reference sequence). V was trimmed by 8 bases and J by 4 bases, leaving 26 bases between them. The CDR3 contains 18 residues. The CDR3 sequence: CASSPVTLGSGFTGELFF. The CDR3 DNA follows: TGTGCCAGCTCACCGGTGACCTTAGGGAGCGGGTTCACCGGGGAGCTGTTTTTT.

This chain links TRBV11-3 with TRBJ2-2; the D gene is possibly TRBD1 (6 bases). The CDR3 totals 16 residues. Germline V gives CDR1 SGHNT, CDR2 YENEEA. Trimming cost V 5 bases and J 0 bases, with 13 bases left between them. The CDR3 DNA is TGTGCCAGCAGCGAATCCGGGACAACGAACACCGGGGAGCTGTTTTTT. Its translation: CASSESGTTNTGELFF.

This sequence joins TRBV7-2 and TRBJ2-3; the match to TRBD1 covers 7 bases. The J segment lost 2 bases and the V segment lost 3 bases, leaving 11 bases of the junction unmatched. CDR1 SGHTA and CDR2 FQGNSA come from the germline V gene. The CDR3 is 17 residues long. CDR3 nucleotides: TGTGCCAGCAGCTTCTCCGCCGGGACAGACCACACAGATACGCAGTATTTT. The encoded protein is CASSFSAGTDHTDTQYF. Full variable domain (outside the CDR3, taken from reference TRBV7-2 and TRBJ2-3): GAGVSQSPSNKVTEKGKDVELRCDPISGHTALYWYRQSLGQGLEFLIYFQGNSAPDKSGLPSDRFSAERTGGSVSTLTIQRTQQEDSAVYLCASSFSAGTDHTDTQYFGPGTRLTVL.

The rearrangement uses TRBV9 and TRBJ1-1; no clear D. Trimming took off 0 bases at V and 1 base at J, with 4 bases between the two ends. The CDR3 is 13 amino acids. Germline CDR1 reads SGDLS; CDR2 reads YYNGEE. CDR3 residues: CASSVAQNTEAFF. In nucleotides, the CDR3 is TGTGCCAGCAGCGTAGCCCAGAACACTGAAGCTTTCTTT.

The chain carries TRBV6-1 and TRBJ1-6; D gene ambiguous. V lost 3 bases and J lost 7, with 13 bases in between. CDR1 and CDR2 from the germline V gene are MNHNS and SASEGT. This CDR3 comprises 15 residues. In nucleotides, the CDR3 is TGTGCCAGCAGTGATGCACAGAGTCCCAATTCACCCCTCCACTTT. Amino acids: CASSDAQSPNSPLHF.

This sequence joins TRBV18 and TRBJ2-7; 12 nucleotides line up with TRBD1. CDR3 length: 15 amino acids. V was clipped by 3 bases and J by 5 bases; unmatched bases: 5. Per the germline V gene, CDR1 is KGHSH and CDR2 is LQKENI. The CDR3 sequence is CASSPPGQGAHEQYF. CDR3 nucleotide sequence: TGTGCCAGCTCACCGCCGGGACAGGGGGCTCACGAGCAGTACTTC.

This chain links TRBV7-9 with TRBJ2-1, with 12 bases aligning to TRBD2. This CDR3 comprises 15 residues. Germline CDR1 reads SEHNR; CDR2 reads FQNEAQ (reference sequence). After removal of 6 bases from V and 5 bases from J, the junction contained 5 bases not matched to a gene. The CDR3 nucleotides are TGTGCCAGCAGTCGACTAGCGGGAGAAAACAATGAGCAGTTCTTC. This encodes CASSRLAGENNEQFF.

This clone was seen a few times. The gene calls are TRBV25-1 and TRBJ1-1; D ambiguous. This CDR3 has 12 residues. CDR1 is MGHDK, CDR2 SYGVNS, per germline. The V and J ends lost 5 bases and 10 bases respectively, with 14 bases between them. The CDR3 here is CASSSASISAFF. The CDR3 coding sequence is TGTGCCAGCAGTTCGGCGTCCATATCAGCTTTCTTT.

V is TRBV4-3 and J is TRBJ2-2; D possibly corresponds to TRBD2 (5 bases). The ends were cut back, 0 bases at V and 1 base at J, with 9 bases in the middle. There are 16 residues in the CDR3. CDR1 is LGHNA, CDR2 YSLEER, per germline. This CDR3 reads CASSQDPGKNTGELFF. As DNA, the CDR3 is TGCGCCAGCAGCCAAGATCCGGGGAAGAACACCGGGGAGCTGTTTTTT.

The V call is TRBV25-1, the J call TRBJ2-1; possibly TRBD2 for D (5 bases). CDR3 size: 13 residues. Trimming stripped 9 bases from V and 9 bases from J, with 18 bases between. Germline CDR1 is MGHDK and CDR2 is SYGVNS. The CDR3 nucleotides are TGTGCCAGTAGGCGTCCCGGGGTCAGTGAGCAGTTCTTC. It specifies CASRRPGVSEQFF. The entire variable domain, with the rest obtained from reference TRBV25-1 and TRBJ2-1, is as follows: EADIYQTPRYLVIGTGKKITLECSQTMGHDKMYWYQQDPGMELHLIHYSYGVNSTEKGDLSSESTVSRIRTEHFPLTLESARPSHTSQYLCASRRPGVSEQFFGPGTRLTVL.

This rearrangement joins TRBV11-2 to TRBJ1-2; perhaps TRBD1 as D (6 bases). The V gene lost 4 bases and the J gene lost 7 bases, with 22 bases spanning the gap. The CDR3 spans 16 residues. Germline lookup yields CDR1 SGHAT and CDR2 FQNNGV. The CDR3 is CASSSGRGRGAAGYTF. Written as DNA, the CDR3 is TGTGCCAGCAGCTCGGGACGGGGTAGGGGGGCGGCTGGCTACACCTTC.

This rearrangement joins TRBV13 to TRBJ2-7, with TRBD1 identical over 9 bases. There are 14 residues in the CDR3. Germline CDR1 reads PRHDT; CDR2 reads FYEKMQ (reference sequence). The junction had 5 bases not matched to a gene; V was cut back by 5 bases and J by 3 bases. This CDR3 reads CASSPTGGHYEQYF. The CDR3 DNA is TGTGCCAGCAGCCCGACAGGGGGTCACTACGAGCAGTACTTC.